This T cell receptor beta chain was sequenced during a study of T-cell memory formation after mild COVID-19. Concerning this clonotype: Its antigen is undetermined.

5'RACE primed from the constant segment yielded TCR alpha and TCR beta cDNA libraries bearing sample barcodes and UMIs. TCRdb reanalysed the 5' RACE reads using MiXCR and keeps one entry per CDR3 protein. The data contain 150,000 to 200,000 distinct CDR3 sequences, under 14% of them singletons. V lost 5 bases and J lost 0, with 17 bases in between. The CDR3 sequence is 17 residues long. The germline CDR1 and CDR2 sequences are SGHVS and FQNEAQ. Study outcomes and limitations: Day 15 to 85 contracting clones showed balanced CD4/CD8; later expanders leaned CD4+. The appearance of some responding clones in pre-infection memory suggested that cross-reactive memory joined. SARS-CoV-2 specificity was not confirmed for second-wave clones peaking on day 37.

The V gene is TRBV7-8, the J gene TRBJ1-3; D gene uncertain. Input material: PBMCs or a T cell subset sorted from them (not recorded which). This TCR came from a man in his late teens or twenties who had mild COVID-19 (a few samples of this study predate the infection). Cell type and time point are not known. The CDR3 nucleotides read TGTGCCAGCAGCACCCACAACAACCTCTTCTCTGGAAACACCATATATTTT. Its translation is CASSTHNNLFSGNTIYF.